These 8 T cell receptor beta chains originate from one sample sequenced in a study of neurological immune-mediated disorders. TCRdb ran MiXCR on the 5' RACE reads and lists one entry per CDR3 protein. The repertoire consists of under 45,000 distinct CDR3 sequences, with 2% to 2.5% occurring once and the leading ten covering 2% to 3%. Sequences were obtained from PBMCs. All receptors derive from a man in his fifties with multiple sclerosis.

The sample holds many counts of this clonotype. The gene calls are TRBV3-1 and TRBJ1-1; the match to TRBD1 covers 9 bases. CDR1 and CDR2 from the germline V gene are LGHDT and YNNKEL (reference sequence). CDR3 length equals 15 residues. The J segment lost 4 bases and the V segment lost 1 base, leaving 4 bases of the junction unmatched. Written as DNA, the CDR3 is TGTGCCAGCAGCCAAGCCGGGACAGGGATCACTGAAGCTTTCTTT. Amino acids: CASSQAGTGITEAFF. Combining the CDR3 with reference TRBV3-1 and TRBJ1-1 gives the whole variable domain DTAVSQTPKYLVTQMGNDKSIKCEQNLGHDTMYWYKQDSKKFLKIMFSYNNKELIINETVPNRFSPKSPDKAHLNLHINSLELGDSAVYFCASSQAGTGITEAFFGQGTRLTVV.

V usage is TRBV5-6 and J usage is TRBJ2-1; D tentatively reads TRBD1 or TRBD2 (5 bases each). Per germline, CDR1 SGHDT and CDR2 YYEEEE. Trimming took 3 bases from V and 1 from J, leaving 14 bases between them. CDR3 length: 16 residues. The CDR3 DNA sequence: TGTGCCAGCAGCTGGGACCGTCAGAGATCCTACAATGAGCAGTTCTTC. It specifies CASSWDRQRSYNEQFF.

In its sample, this clonotype was seen many times. The V and J genes are TRBV3-1 and TRBJ2-1; no clear D gene. This CDR3 comprises 16 residues. Germline V gene lookup returns CDR1 LGHDT and CDR2 YNNKEL (reference sequence). Trimming took off 0 bases at V and 3 bases at J, with 12 bases between the two ends. CDR3 in amino acids: CASSQDKGLSYNEQFF. For the CDR3, the DNA is TGTGCCAGCAGCCAAGATAAAGGGTTGAGCTACAATGAGCAGTTCTTC.

In this sample, this clonotype is medium-sized (0.01 to 0.1%). The V gene is TRBV5-1, the J gene TRBJ2-7; 7 bases fit TRBD1. The trim removed 0 bases at V and 3 bases at J, leaving 3 bases unmatched. Per germline, CDR1 SGHRS and CDR2 YFSETQ. The CDR3 runs to 14 residues. CDR3 residues: CASSLGQGSYEQYF. The CDR3 coding sequence is TGCGCCAGCAGCTTGGGACAGGGAAGCTACGAGCAGTACTTC.

This clonotype was counted ten times or more. The CDR3 loop reads CSVTTGGFIDTQYF. As DNA, the CDR3 is TGCAGCGTTACGACAGGGGGGTTTATCGATACGCAGTATTTT. The genes are TRBV29-1 and TRBJ2-3, with 9 bases lining up with TRBD1. V dropped 5 bases and J dropped 6; count of bases not matched to a gene: 9. Germline CDR1 is SQVTM and CDR2 is ANQGSEA. The CDR3 runs to 14 residues.

This clonotype was detected ten times or more. V gene TRBV12-5 combines with J gene TRBJ1-1; no clear D. The CDR3 is 12 residues long. CDR1 is LGHNT and CDR2 is FRNRAP in the germline V gene. Trimming took 5 bases from V and 10 from J, leaving 14 bases between them. CDR3 DNA sequence: TGTGCTAGTGGTCCCCCTGAAGGTATAGCTTTCTTT. Its translation: CASGPPEGIAFF.

This clonotype was recorded at least ten times. The chain is built from TRBV5-1 and TRBJ2-2, with 11 bases aligning to TRBD2. This CDR3 spans 16 amino acids. Germline CDR1 reads SGHRS; CDR2 reads YFSETQ. After removal of 2 bases from V and 1 base from J, the junction contained 1 base not matched to a gene. In nucleotides, the CDR3 is TGCGCCAGCAGCTTCGGGACTAGCGGGAACACCGGGGAGCTGTTTTTT. This sequence encodes CASSFGTSGNTGELFF.

This clonotype has a count of ten or more. The rearrangement links TRBV24-1 to TRBJ2-3; 10 nucleotides agree with TRBD2. In germline, CDR1 is KGHDR, CDR2 SFDVKD. The CDR3 has 16 amino acids. With 4 bases clipped from V and 2 bases from J, the junction kept 5 bases outside the gene matches. The CDR3: CATSDRTSGNTDTQYF. CDR3 bases: TGTGCCACCAGTGACCGGACTAGCGGAAACACAGATACGCAGTATTTT.